These 12 T cell receptor beta chains came from one sample sequenced in a study of cytomegalovirus exposure and HLA in healthy donors. Amplification used 60 Vbeta primers and 13 Jbeta primers. Assay: immunoSEQ multiplex PCR; the TCRdb copy retains only in-frame clones and omits some. The table lists 150,000 to 200,000 clones, roughly 85% of them singletons. The sample taken for sequencing was PBMCs. The source is a man younger than 35 in good health and CMV-seropositive.

The rearrangement joins TRBV5-6 to TRBJ2-1, with unresolved D. The V and J ends lost 3 bases and 8 bases respectively, with 6 bases between them. This CDR3 has 11 amino acids. Germline CDR1 SGHDT, CDR2 YYEEEE. DNA for the CDR3: TGTGCCAGCAGCTCTTCTGATGAGCAGTTCTTC. Translated: CASSSSDEQFF.

The chain links TRBV11-2 to TRBJ1-1; the D is unclear. Trimming left V 2 bases short and J 6 bases short, with 13 bases between. The CDR3 is 14 residues long. The V gene's germline CDR1 is SGHAT and CDR2 FQNNGV. The DNA for the CDR3 is TGTGCCAGCAGCTTACGAGGTGGTCCGCCTGAAGCTTTCTTT. Translating it yields CASSLRGGPPEAFF.

V is TRBV10-3 and J is TRBJ1-1, with 7 bases matching TRBD1. Germline CDR1 is ENHRY and CDR2 is SYGVKD. After removal of 6 bases from V and 7 bases from J, the junction contained 5 bases not matched to a gene. The CDR3 spans 12 residues. The CDR3 DNA sequence: TGTGCCATCAGAGGACAGGCAGGTGAAGCTTTCTTT. It codes for CAIRGQAGEAFF.

The V gene is TRBV5-8, the J gene TRBJ2-1, with a tentative D call TRBD2 (7 bases). V lost 7 bases to trimming and J lost 3 bases, with 14 bases between them. This CDR3 has 14 residues. Germline V gives CDR1 SGHTS, CDR2 YDEGEE. The CDR3 protein is CASPWGGHYNEQFF. CDR3 in DNA: TGTGCCAGCCCGTGGGGGGGCCACTACAATGAGCAGTTCTTC.

The chain joins TRBV5-4 to TRBJ2-3; 14 positions agree with TRBD2. Per germline, CDR1 SGHNT and CDR2 YYREEE (reference sequence). The J segment lost 5 bases and the V segment lost 4 bases, leaving 6 bases of the junction unmatched. The CDR3 loop spans 16 amino acids. The CDR3, as DNA: TGTGCCAGCAGCCGGACTAGCGGGAGGTCAGGAGATACGCAGTATTTT. It codes for CASSRTSGRSGDTQYF.

The J gene is TRBJ1-4, the V gene TRBV7-9; D is uncertain. Germline CDR1 is SEHNR and CDR2 is FQNEAQ (reference sequence). The CDR3 spans 13 residues. Trimming shortened V by 5 bases and J by 6 bases, and 10 bases separated the two germline ends. CDR3 residues: CASSPTGDEKLFF. The CDR3 DNA reads TGTGCCAGCAGCCCAACGGGAGATGAAAAACTGTTTTTT.

The gene calls are TRBV19 and TRBJ2-1; D remains ambiguous. V lost 3 bases and J 6 bases, leaving 9 bases between the germline ends. CDR1 is LNHDA, CDR2 SQIVND, per germline (reference sequence). The CDR3 totals 13 residues. The CDR3 DNA reads as TGTGCCAGTAGTATCGTTCTCAGCAATGAGCAGTTCTTC. It translates to CASSIVLSNEQFF.

There are a few counts of this clone. The CDR3 protein is CASSQDPGNYGYTF. The CDR3 region has the DNA TGTGCCAGCAGCCAAGATCCGGGGAACTATGGCTACACCTTC. This chain connects TRBV4-2 to TRBJ1-2; D call uncertain. V shed 0 bases and J shed 2 bases, with 7 bases lying between them. Germline loops: CDR1 LGHNA, CDR2 YNFKEQ. The CDR3 is 14 amino acids.

This clone was seen only a few times. The CDR3 sequence is CASIPSGGAREQYF. In nucleotides, the CDR3 is TGTGCCAGCATACCCAGTGGGGGGGCACGCGAGCAGTACTTC. The rearrangement uses TRBV2 and TRBJ2-7, with D possibly matching TRBD2 (7 bases). Germline-derived CDR1 and CDR2 are SNHLY and FYNNEI. Trimming stripped 7 bases from V and 6 bases from J, with 19 bases between. The CDR3 has 14 amino acids.

The chain links TRBV5-5 to TRBJ1-4, with a weak D call TRBD1 (6 bases). CDR1 is SGHKS and CDR2 is YYEKEE in the germline V gene (reference sequence). Between the trimmed V and J ends, which lost 5 bases and 5 bases, there was a span of 16 bases. The CDR3 is 15 amino acids. CDR3: CASSRRGGKNEKLFF. As DNA, the CDR3 is TGTGCCAGCAGTAGGAGGGGGGGGAAGAATGAAAAACTGTTTTTT.

The genes are TRBV4-1 and TRBJ1-5; D not certain. V lost 0 bases and J 5 bases, leaving 8 bases between the germline ends. Germline CDR1 reads MGHRA; CDR2 reads YSYEKL. The length of the CDR3 is 14 residues. CDR3 in DNA: TGCGCCAGCAGCCAAGATATTGAGGATCAGCCCCAGCATTTT. Translation: CASSQDIEDQPQHF.

The rearrangement joins TRBV19 to TRBJ1-4; TRBD1 agrees at 7 bases. V shed 4 bases, J shed 7 bases, and the junction held 6 bases outside the gene matches. Looked up from germline, CDR1 is LNHDA and CDR2 is SQIVND (reference sequence). The CDR3 has 14 amino acids. The CDR3 loop reads CASSTTGAPEKLFF. The CDR3 region has the DNA TGTGCCAGTAGTACCACAGGGGCACCTGAAAAACTGTTTTTT.